The clone carrying this T cell receptor beta chain has only one observation. Its antigen is not identified. This record comes from a study of shared clonotypes between healthy human individuals. Study conclusions and caveats: The authors sampled blood alone, and tissue repertoires likely differ.

The deep-level immunoSEQ assay was used. Sequenced by immunoSEQ multiplex PCR; TCRdb stores in-frame clones only, minus some. The sample records about 560,000 clones, around 81% being singletons. The CDR3 consists of 11 residues. V lost 3 bases and J 9 bases, leaving 7 bases between the germline ends. Germline assignment: CDR1 SGDLS and CDR2 YYNGEE. The origin of this receptor is a woman aged 35 to 49 in good health. Some clones in this sample may be carry-over from other donors' samples. V and J are TRBV9 and TRBJ2-1; D gene uncertain. Source material: PBMCs. The CDR3 is CASSAGIEQFF. CDR3 bases: TGTGCCAGCAGCGCAGGAATTGAGCAGTTCTTC.